The T cell receptor beta chain described here comes from a study of CXCR3-negative and CXCR3-positive naive CD8 T cells. This CDR3 region has 14 residues. In preparing the TRB cDNA libraries, 5' RACE with UMI labels was used. Each CDR3 protein gets one entry in TCRdb, which reprocessed the 5' RACE reads and gives no DNA. The sample's table shows approximately 40,000 distinct CDR3 sequences. The sequencing input was memory CD8+ T cells from blood. The V and J genes are TRBV12-3 or TRBV12-4 and TRBJ2-7; there is no DNA to check the TCRdb D call of TRBD2. The receptor's source is a human donor in good health. Some clones in this sample may be carry-over from other donors' samples. The CDR3: CASSGTSKSYEQYF.